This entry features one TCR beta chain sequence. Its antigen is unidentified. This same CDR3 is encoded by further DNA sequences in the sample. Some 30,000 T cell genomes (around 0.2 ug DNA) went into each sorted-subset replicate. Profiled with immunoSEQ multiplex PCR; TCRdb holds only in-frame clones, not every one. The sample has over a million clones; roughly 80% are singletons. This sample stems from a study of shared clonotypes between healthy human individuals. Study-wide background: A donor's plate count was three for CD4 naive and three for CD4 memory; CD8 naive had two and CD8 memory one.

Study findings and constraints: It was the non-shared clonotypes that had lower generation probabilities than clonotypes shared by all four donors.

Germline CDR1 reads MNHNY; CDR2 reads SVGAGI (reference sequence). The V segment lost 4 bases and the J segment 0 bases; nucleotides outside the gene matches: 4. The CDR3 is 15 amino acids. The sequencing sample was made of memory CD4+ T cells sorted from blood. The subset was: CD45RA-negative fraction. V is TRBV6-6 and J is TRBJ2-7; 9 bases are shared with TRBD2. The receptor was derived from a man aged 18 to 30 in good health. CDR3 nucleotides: TGTGCCAGCAGTTCCCGACTAGCGGCCTCCTACGAGCAGTACTTC. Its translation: CASSSRLAASYEQYF.